The 17 T cell receptor beta chains in this list originate from one sample, sequenced in a study of T cells after yellow fever vaccination. MiXCR, applied by TCRdb to the 5' RACE reads, yields one record per CDR3 protein. The profile shows fewer than 450,000 distinct CDR3 sequences, 3% to 4.5% of them singletons. The sequencing used PBMCs, collected 5 days after the yellow fever booster vaccination. These receptor sequences come from a young man who received the YFV17D yellow fever vaccine.

This chain connects TRBV12-3 or TRBV12-4 to TRBJ2-3, with D perhaps matching TRBD1 or TRBD2 (6 bases each). The CDR3 is 16 residues long. The V end was cut by 6 bases, the J end by 2 bases, with 18 bases between. The DNA for the CDR3 is TGTGCCAGCAGCCCCCCAGGGGCGGGGATCACAGATACGCAGTATTTT. This translates into CASSPPGAGITDTQYF.

A few counts support this clonotype. This sequence joins TRBV21-1 and TRBJ1-1. TRBV21-1 constitutes a pseudogene. The CDR3 spans 17 residues. Here the CDR3 reads CASSKWDCGEVNTEAFF. DNA of the CDR3: TGTGCCAGCAGCAAATGGGATTGTGGGGAAGTGAACACTGAAGCTTTCTTT.

This sequence joins TRBV7-2 and TRBJ2-1; 7 bases agree with TRBD2. V lost 2 bases to trimming and J lost 8 bases; unmatched junction nucleotides: 6. This CDR3 has 14 amino acids. The germline gives CDR1 SGHTA, CDR2 FQGNSA. In DNA form, the CDR3 reads TGTGCCAGCAGCTTAAAACTAGCGACGCATGAGCAGTTCTTC. Its protein product is CASSLKLATHEQFF.

The chain is built from TRBV29-1 and TRBJ2-1; the match to TRBD2 covers 8 bases. Germline loops: CDR1 SQVTM, CDR2 ANQGSEA. The CDR3 extends over 14 amino acids. V trimming: 3 bases; J trimming: 8 bases; junction bases outside the gene matches: 9. The CDR3 spells CSVDWLAGGYEQFF. DNA for the CDR3: TGCAGCGTTGATTGGCTAGCGGGCGGGTATGAGCAGTTCTTC.

The chain employs TRBV11-1 and TRBJ1-2; D remains ambiguous. Trimming took 5 bases from V and 4 from J, leaving 20 bases between them. Germline CDR1 and CDR2: SGHAT and FQDESV (reference sequence). There are 16 residues in the CDR3. CDR3 protein: CASSQSAGSFSYGYTF. In DNA form, the CDR3 reads TGTGCCAGCAGCCAGTCGGCAGGCTCTTTCTCCTATGGCTACACCTTC. Full variable domain (missing parts from reference TRBV11-1 and TRBJ1-2): EAEVAQSPRYKITEKSQAVAFWCDPISGHATLYWYRQILGQGPELLVQFQDESVVDDSQLPKDRFSAERLKGVDSTLKIQPAELGDSAMYLCASSQSAGSFSYGYTFGSGTRLTVV.

This clonotype was recorded many times. This chain uses TRBV6-2 or TRBV6-3 with TRBJ1-1; TRBD1 matches at 9 bases. The V gene end was trimmed by 2 bases and the J gene end by 8 bases; junction bases not matched to a gene: 6. Germline-derived CDR1 and CDR2 are MNHEY and SVGEGT. The CDR3 spans 14 residues. For the CDR3, the DNA is TGTGCCAGCAGTTACGGACAGGGGACCGCCGAAGCTTTCTTT. This sequence encodes CASSYGQGTAEAFF.

This clonotype was counted between two and nine times. The chain is built from TRBV7-8 and TRBJ1-2; unclear D gene. V lost 2 bases and J 4 bases, leaving 17 bases between the germline ends. Germline V CDR1 and CDR2: SGHVS, FQNEAQ. The CDR3 totals 16 residues. The CDR3 loop is CASSLFVRAGGYGYTF. CDR3 nucleotides: TGTGCCAGCAGCTTATTCGTCCGGGCTGGTGGCTATGGCTACACCTTC.

This chain links TRBV18 with TRBJ2-2, with 8 bases lining up with TRBD1. Germline V gene sequence: CDR1 KGHSH, CDR2 LQKENI. The CDR3 is 14 residues long. Trimming removed 11 bases from V and 0 bases from J; junction bases left unmatched: 5. CDR3: CAVGQEANTGELFF. CDR3 bases: TGTGCCGTGGGACAGGAAGCGAACACCGGGGAGCTGTTTTTT.

This clonotype showed up just a few times. The V gene is TRBV10-3, the J gene TRBJ1-5; D is undetermined. V shed 0 bases and J shed 7 bases, with 10 bases lying between them. This CDR3 has 14 amino acids. The germline CDR1 and CDR2 sequences are ENHRY and SYGVKD. For the CDR3, the DNA is TGTGCCATCAGTGAGTCGCGGGATAGGCAGCCCCAGCATTTT. This translates into CAISESRDRQPQHF.

V usage is TRBV2 and J usage is TRBJ1-1, with 7 bases lining up with TRBD1. There are 14 residues in the CDR3. The ends lost 7 bases at V and 0 bases at J; junction bases unmatched: 5. Per the germline V gene, CDR1 is SNHLY and CDR2 is FYNNEI. CDR3 amino acids: CASNPDRVNTEAFF. The CDR3 DNA reads as TGTGCCAGCAATCCAGACAGGGTGAACACTGAAGCTTTCTTT.

This clonotype has a handful of counts. The chain is built from TRBV19 and TRBJ2-7, with 11 bases lining up with TRBD2. CDR3 length: 17 amino acids. With V trimmed by 3 bases and J by 0 bases, 7 bases remained unmatched. CDR1 is LNHDA and CDR2 is SQIVND in the germline V gene (reference sequence). The CDR3 nucleotides read TGTGCCAGTAGTATGGCTAGCGGGGGGCCGAGCTCCTACGAGCAGTACTTC. It encodes CASSMASGGPSSYEQYF.

This clonotype was seen ten or more times. The gene calls are TRBV27 and TRBJ1-6, with D perhaps TRBD1 (6 bases). The CDR3 is 13 amino acids. Trimming stripped 4 bases from V and 10 bases from J, with 11 bases between. Germline V lookup: CDR1 MNHEY, CDR2 SMNVEV (reference sequence). The CDR3 reads CASSYTGNSPLHF. CDR3 nucleotides: TGTGCCAGCAGTTATACAGGGAACTCACCCCTCCACTTT.

The rearrangement uses TRBV4-1 and TRBJ1-4; a weak D match, TRBD1 (6 bases). The CDR3 is 15 residues long. Germline V CDR1 and CDR2: MGHRA, YSYEKL. V was cut by 2 bases and J by 7 bases, with 14 bases left in between. CDR3 protein: CASSQLRDTFEKLFF. CDR3 nucleotide sequence: TGCGCCAGCAGCCAACTGCGGGACACCTTTGAAAAACTGTTTTTT.

This clonotype appeared a few times. J is TRBJ2-3 and V is TRBV20-1; D might be TRBD1 or TRBD2, each matching 5 bases. V was trimmed by 4 bases and J by 1 base, leaving 15 bases between them. The CDR3 spans 15 residues. Germline V CDR1 and CDR2: DFQATT, SNEGSKA (reference sequence). In nucleotides, the CDR3 is TGCAGTGCTACCCGAGGGGTAGGGGGCACAGATACGCAGTATTTT. This encodes CSATRGVGGTDTQYF.

This clonotype was seen many times. This chain joins TRBV7-9 and TRBJ2-2; D could derive from TRBD1 or TRBD2 (6 bases each). Germline lookup yields CDR1 SEHNR and CDR2 FQNEAQ (reference sequence). The CDR3 sequence is 15 residues long. The V end lost 1 base, the J end lost 5 bases, and 11 bases lay between the germline ends. This CDR3 reads CASSLVGGTTGELFF. DNA of the CDR3: TGTGCCAGCAGCTTAGTAGGGGGGACAACCGGGGAGCTGTTTTTT.

V usage is TRBV7-9 and J usage is TRBJ1-3, with D maybe TRBD1 (5 bases). CDR3 size: 17 residues. V was pared by 2 bases and J by 0 bases, with 14 bases between. The germline V gene encodes CDR1 SEHNR and CDR2 FQNEAQ (reference sequence). CDR3 sequence reads: CASSLWGKTDSGNTIYF. CDR3 coding DNA: TGTGCCAGCAGCTTATGGGGGAAGACGGACTCTGGAAACACCATATATTTT.

This clonotype was seen a few times. The rearrangement links TRBV7-9 to TRBJ1-2; D is perhaps TRBD1 (5 bases). With 6 bases removed from V and 2 bases from J, the gap between germline ends came to 16 bases. CDR3 size: 15 residues. Germline assignment: CDR1 SEHNR and CDR2 FQNEAQ (reference sequence). The CDR3 sequence: CASRHSGTPNYGYTF. The CDR3 nucleotides are TGTGCCAGCAGACACAGCGGGACCCCGAACTATGGCTACACCTTC.